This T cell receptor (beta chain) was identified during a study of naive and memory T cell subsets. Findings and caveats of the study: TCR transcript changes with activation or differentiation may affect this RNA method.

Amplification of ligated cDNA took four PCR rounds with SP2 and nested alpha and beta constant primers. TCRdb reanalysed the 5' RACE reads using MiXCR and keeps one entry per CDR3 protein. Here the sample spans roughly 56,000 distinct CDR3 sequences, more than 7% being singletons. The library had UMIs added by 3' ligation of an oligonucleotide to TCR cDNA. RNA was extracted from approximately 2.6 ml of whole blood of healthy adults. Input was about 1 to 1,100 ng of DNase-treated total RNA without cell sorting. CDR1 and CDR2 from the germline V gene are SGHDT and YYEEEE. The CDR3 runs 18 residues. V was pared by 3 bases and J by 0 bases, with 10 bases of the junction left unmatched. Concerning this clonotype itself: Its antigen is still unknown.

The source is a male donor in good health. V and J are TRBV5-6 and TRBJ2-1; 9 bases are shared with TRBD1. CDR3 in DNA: TGTGCCAGCAGCTATCTCTCCTCGACAGGGGGCTCCTACAATGAGCAGTTCTTC. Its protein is CASSYLSSTGGSYNEQFF.